This TCR beta chain emerged from a study of blood T cell dynamics during melanoma immunotherapy. V gave up 0 bases and J gave up 2 bases; unmatched junction bases: 1. The CDR3 is 14 residues long. From germline, CDR1 is SQVTM and CDR2 ANQGSEA. Described time point: pre-treatment baseline. Patients had no prior systemic cancer treatment, immunosuppressants or other active cancers. Method: immunoSEQ multiplex PCR; TCRdb's copy keeps in-frame clones and lacks some. This table has about 22,000 clones, roughly nine tenths appearing once. The origin of this receptor is a human donor with melanoma. The chain uses TRBV29-1 and TRBJ2-3; 8 bases map to TRBD2. Source: blood, taken from a patient treated with checkpoint blockade. In nucleotides, the CDR3 is TGCAGCGTTGAAGAGGGACTAGACACAGATACGCAGTATTTT. Its protein is CSVEEGLDTDTQYF.